This entry describes one T cell receptor beta chain. There are a few counts of this clone. Which antigen it targets is not known. No clone much larger than this one lies a single base away; base qualities are absent. Collaborating institutions collected whole blood in K2EDTA tubes following their own protocols. For TCRbeta analysis, collaborators shipped samples in one of three forms: frozen whole blood, isolated PBMCs, or DNA extracted from either of those sample types. TCRbeta CDR3 regions were amplified from genomic DNA using the immunoSEQ Assay, a bias-controlled multiplex PCR. The authors' pipeline ran thus. Within the assay, amplification of reference gene primers was used to estimate how many nucleated cells each sample contained. To quantify the absolute abundance of each unique TCRbeta CDR3 rearrangement, sequence reads were collapsed and filtered. For each sample, productive Simpson clonality was calculated as the square root of Simpson's diversity index over productive rearrangements. TCRdb stores this immuneACCESS table with in-frame sequences only. Part of the clones is absent; in the studies checked, under half of the shortfall reflects unresolved V genes, and no reason is known for the rest. V, J and clone size are those of that table, while D and trimming were read from the DNA. In this sample the table shows about 210,000 clones, less than 90% of which occur a single time. Of the sample, 0.72% falls within the top ten clones.

The sample comes from a study of blood T cell repertoires in COVID-19 (TCRdb year 2020). For context, the study as a whole: The collaborator samples originated in the United States, Italy and Spain and spanned the acute and convalescent phases of COVID-19. The dataset comprised deeply sampled blood TCRbeta repertoires from subjects exposed to, actively infected with, or recovered from COVID-19. The repertoires were made available in a free public database intended to serve as a resource for research on the immune response to SARS-CoV-2. The samples were drawn from the first 160 participants of the ongoing ImmuneRACE study and from some 1,300 subjects provided by 6 global collaborators. HLA class I and class II types, where available, came from metadata supplied by the sample provider rather than from assay-based typing. The sample metadata nearly always contained a de-identified subject ID, COVID-19 status, age in years and sex. The prospective study material was composed of cDNA or gDNA derived from T cells, B-cell-depleted T cells, or PBMCs.

The germline V gene yields SGHDT for CDR1 and YYEEEE for CDR2. Spanning cysteine to phenylalanine, the CDR3 consists of 13 amino acids. The kept DNA is CDR3 alone, 39 bases in frame from the first base. The trim is 7 bases for V and 7 bases for J, with a gap of 14 bases between the germline ends. The paper as a whole reports these results and caveats: The amount of clinical and demographic metadata varied by source and participant and was provided uncurated.

This TCR was sampled from a man in his forties with acute or convalescent COVID-19. Sequenced material: peripheral blood. The sequence is built from TRBV5-6 and TRBJ2-2; the best D guess is TRBD2, with 6 bases matching. The CDR3 protein sequence reads: CASSGVRLGELFF. The DNA sequence reads TGTGCCAGCTCGGGAGTCCGACTCGGGGAGCTGTTTTTT.